Given below is one T cell receptor (beta chain) in context. Its specificity is not known. All of the donors were Caucasians in good health. Germline V gene data show CDR1 as PRHDT and CDR2 as FYEKMQ (reference sequence). CDR3 length: 16 residues. The V segment lost 5 bases and the J segment 8 bases; nucleotides outside the gene matches: 8. Unique molecular identifiers were present on cDNA, and template switching added a universal primer site. Each CDR3 protein is one row after TCRdb ran MiXCR on the 5' RACE reads. The sample has hundreds of thousands of distinct CDR3 sequences; about 8.1% are singletons. This specimen comes from a study of identical twins. Study-wide findings and caveats: Alpha sequences that were out-of-frame and twin-shared showed an excess of low generation probability. Memory repertoires showed no such pattern, whereas abundant cord blood beta clonotypes carried fewer insertions.

These data also formed part of another study, on yellow fever vaccine responses in identical twins.

The TCR originated in a woman aged 18 to 35 in good health. Sequencing was carried out using memory (CD45RO+) T cells sorted from blood. The J gene is TRBJ2-1, the V gene TRBV13, with 14 nucleotides matching TRBD2. The CDR3 protein is CASSPPGTSGSYEQFF. CDR3 DNA: TGTGCCAGCAGCCCACCCGGGACTAGCGGGAGTTATGAGCAGTTCTTC.